Below, 15 T cell receptor beta chains from the same sample are listed, as sequenced in a study of cytomegalovirus exposure and HLA in healthy donors. The study ran its PCR with 60 Vbeta and 13 Jbeta primers. Sequencing was performed with immunoSEQ multiplex PCR; in TCRdb, only in-frame clones are kept and a portion is missing. The repertoire holds some 180,000 clones, with around 75% as singletons. The material sequenced was PBMCs. The receptors shown here come from a male donor in good health and CMV-seronegative.

CDR3 sequence (DNA): TGTGCCAGCAGCTTAAACCAGGGGAACTACGAGCAGTACTTC. It translates to CASSLNQGNYEQYF. The chain carries TRBV7-9 and TRBJ2-5, with D possibly matching TRBD1 (6 bases). TRBJ2-7 matches the DNA end more closely, so the J call is doubtful. Germline V gene data show CDR1 as SEHNR and CDR2 as FQNEAQ (reference sequence). The CDR3 extends over 14 amino acids.

The V and J genes are TRBV28 and TRBJ2-1, with 9 bases matching TRBD1. V was pared by 5 bases and J by 7 bases, with 18 bases of the junction left unmatched. CDR1 MDHEN and CDR2 SYDVKM come from the germline V gene. The CDR3 has 18 amino acids. CDR3 DNA: TGTGCCAGCAGTCACCTATTTAAGGGACAGGGTGGGTTGAATGAGCAGTTCTTC. Amino acids: CASSHLFKGQGGLNEQFF.

The chain carries TRBV6-5 and TRBJ2-5; 7 bases align to TRBD1. Judging by the DNA end, TRBJ2-7 fits better; the J call may be wrong. The CDR3 is made up of 14 amino acids. Germline values: CDR1 MNHEY, CDR2 SVGAGI. The CDR3 sequence: CASSRGLWLYEQYF. The CDR3 DNA is TGTGCCAGCAGCAGGGGGTTATGGTTATACGAGCAGTACTTC.

The chain is built from TRBV9 and TRBJ2-7; 14 nucleotides line up with TRBD2. The CDR3 loop spans 17 amino acids. The trim removed 0 bases at V and 4 bases at J, leaving 6 bases unmatched. Germline-derived CDR1 and CDR2 are SGDLS and YYNGEE. CDR3 nucleotides: TGTGCCAGCAGCGTAGAGACTAGCGGGAGGGCCGGGTACGAGCAGTACTTC. Amino acids: CASSVETSGRAGYEQYF. Filled out from reference TRBV9 and TRBJ2-7, the complete variable domain reads DSGVTQTPKHLITATGQRVTLRCSPRSGDLSVYWYQQSLDQGLQFLIQYYNGEERAKGNILERFSAQQFPDLHSELNLSSLELGDSALYFCASSVETSGRAGYEQYFGPGTRLTVT.

This clone was seen a few times. The J gene is TRBJ1-5, the V gene TRBV7-6, with D possibly matching TRBD1 (5 bases). CDR3 size: 14 residues. Germline CDR1 is SGHVS and CDR2 is FNYEAQ. With 4 bases removed from V and 7 bases from J, the gap between germline ends came to 14 bases. This CDR3 is CASSSQGVNQPQHF. DNA for the CDR3: TGTGCCAGCAGCTCTCAGGGTGTTAACCAGCCCCAGCATTTT.

The genes are TRBV28 and TRBJ2-1, with a possible D match to TRBD2 (6 bases). Trimming pared 5 bases from V and 12 bases from J, leaving 14 bases between. The CDR3 contains 12 residues. Germline V gene lookup returns CDR1 MDHEN and CDR2 SYDVKM. CDR3: CASSLPTSSQFF. CDR3 in DNA: TGTGCCAGCAGTCTCCCTACTAGCTCGCAGTTCTTC.

This clone showed up just a few times. The chain combines TRBV13 with TRBJ1-1, with D tentatively TRBD1 (5 bases). Germline values: CDR1 PRHDT, CDR2 FYEKMQ (reference sequence). CDR3 length: 13 residues. Trimming took off 2 bases at V and 5 bases at J, with 9 bases between the two ends. This CDR3 is CASSLTGGTEAFF. The CDR3 coding sequence is TGTGCCAGCAGCTTAACGGGGGGGACTGAAGCTTTCTTT.

This clone has just a few counts. The rearrangement links TRBV7-2 to TRBJ2-3; unclear D gene. Germline loops: CDR1 SGHTA, CDR2 FQGNSA. V shed 2 bases and J shed 2 bases, with 11 bases lying between them. The CDR3 runs to 15 residues. The CDR3: CASSLSPPYTDTQYF. CDR3 DNA: TGTGCCAGCAGCTTATCTCCCCCTTACACAGATACGCAGTATTTT.

This chain links TRBV19 with TRBJ1-1, with TRBD1 matching over 10 bases. With V trimmed by 4 bases and J by 1 base, 6 bases remained unmatched. CDR1 LNHDA and CDR2 SQIVND come from the germline V gene (reference sequence). There are 16 residues in the CDR3. The CDR3 loop is CASSRGTGVENTEAFF. The CDR3 nucleotides are TGTGCCAGTAGTAGGGGGACAGGGGTTGAGAACACTGAAGCTTTCTTT.

The gene calls are TRBV25-1 and TRBJ2-3, with D unresolved. The V and J ends lost 2 bases and 2 bases respectively, with 8 bases between them. Germline V lookup: CDR1 MGHDK, CDR2 SYGVNS. This CDR3 has 14 amino acids. CDR3 coding DNA: TGTGCCAGCAGTGAAGCGAGAATCACAGATACGCAGTATTTT. This sequence encodes CASSEARITDTQYF.

This clone was seen a few times. The V call is TRBV5-1, the J call TRBJ2-1; 12 nucleotides align to TRBD2. The junction had 9 bases not matched to a gene; V was cut back by 1 base and J by 4 bases. The length of the CDR3 is 18 residues. Germline V gene sequence: CDR1 SGHRS, CDR2 YFSETQ. CDR3 sequence reads: CASSLYGGLAGGYNEQFF. CDR3 nucleotide sequence: TGCGCCAGCAGCTTGTATGGTGGTCTAGCGGGAGGGTACAATGAGCAGTTCTTC.

This clone was counted only a few times. The chain couples TRBV6-5 to TRBJ1-4, with D perhaps TRBD1 (5 bases). V dropped 2 bases and J dropped 7 bases, with 11 bases sitting between them. The CDR3 length is 14 residues. Germline CDR1 and CDR2: MNHEY and SVGAGI. CDR3 nucleotide sequence: TGTGCCAGCAGTTACGGCAGGGTGTCTGAAAAACTGTTTTTT. Its translation: CASSYGRVSEKLFF.

The chain recombines TRBV2 with TRBJ2-1; 11 bases match TRBD1. The V gene's germline CDR1 is SNHLY and CDR2 FYNNEI. CDR3 length: 15 residues. With 2 bases clipped from V and 9 bases from J, the junction kept 6 bases outside the gene matches. CDR3 loop: CASSELGQGAGEQFF. The CDR3 DNA reads TGTGCCAGCAGTGAACTAGGACAGGGGGCAGGTGAGCAGTTCTTC. The entire variable domain, with the rest obtained from reference TRBV2 and TRBJ2-1, is as follows: EPEVTQTPSHQVTQMGQEVILRCVPISNHLYFYWYRQILGQKVEFLVSFYNNEISEKSEIFDDQFSVERPDGSNFTLKIRSTKLEDSAMYFCASSELGQGAGEQFFGPGTRLTVL.

J is TRBJ1-1 and V is TRBV29-1, with 8 bases matching TRBD1. Germline CDR1 SQVTM, CDR2 ANQGSEA. V lost 7 bases to trimming and J lost 0 bases; unmatched junction nucleotides: 16. The CDR3 consists of 17 residues. The CDR3 region has the DNA TGCAGCGCCGACTTAGGGGCAGGGGGCGCGGTGAACACTGAAGCTTTCTTT. As protein: CSADLGAGGAVNTEAFF.

This chain joins TRBV27 and TRBJ2-1; TRBD2 matches 8 bases. CDR3 length: 14 residues. Germline-derived CDR1 and CDR2 are MNHEY and SMNVEV (reference sequence). Unmatched junction bases numbered 7, after V lost 10 bases and J lost 2 bases. CDR3 nucleotide sequence: TGTGCCACTTCGTCACTAGCGGCCTACAATGAGCAGTTCTTC. It yields the protein CATSSLAAYNEQFF.